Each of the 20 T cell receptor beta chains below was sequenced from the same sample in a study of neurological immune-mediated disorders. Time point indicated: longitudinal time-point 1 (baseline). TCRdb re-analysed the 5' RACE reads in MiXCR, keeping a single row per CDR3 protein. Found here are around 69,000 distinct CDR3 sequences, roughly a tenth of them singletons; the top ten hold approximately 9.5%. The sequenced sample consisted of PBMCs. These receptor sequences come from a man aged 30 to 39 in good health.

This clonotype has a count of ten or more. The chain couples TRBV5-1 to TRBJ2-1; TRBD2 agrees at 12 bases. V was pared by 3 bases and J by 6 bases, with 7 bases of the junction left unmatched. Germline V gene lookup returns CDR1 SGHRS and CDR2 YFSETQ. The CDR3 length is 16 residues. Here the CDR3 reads CASSSNLAGGRNEQFF. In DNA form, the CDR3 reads TGCGCCAGCAGCTCCAACCTAGCGGGAGGGCGCAATGAGCAGTTCTTC.

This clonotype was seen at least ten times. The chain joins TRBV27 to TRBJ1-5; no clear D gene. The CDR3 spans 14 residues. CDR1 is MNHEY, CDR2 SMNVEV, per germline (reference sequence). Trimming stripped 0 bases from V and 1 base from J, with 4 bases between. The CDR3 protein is CASSLSDSNQPQHF. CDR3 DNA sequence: TGTGCCAGCAGTTTATCAGACAGCAATCAGCCCCAGCATTTT.

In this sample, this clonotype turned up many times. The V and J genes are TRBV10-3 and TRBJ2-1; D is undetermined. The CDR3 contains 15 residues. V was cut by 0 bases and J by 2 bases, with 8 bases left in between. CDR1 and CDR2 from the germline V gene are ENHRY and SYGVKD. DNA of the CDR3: TGTGCCATCAGTGAGTCGGAAACAGCCTACAATGAGCAGTTCTTC. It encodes CAISESETAYNEQFF.

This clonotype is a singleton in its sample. The CDR3 nucleotides read TGCGCCAGCAGCGAATCCGGGACACCTAACACTGAAGCTTTCTTT. It translates to CASSESGTPNTEAFF. The chain has TRBV4-1 and TRBJ1-1; a weak D match, TRBD1 (6 bases). The CDR3 contains 15 residues. Trimming took 5 bases from V and 2 from J, leaving 15 bases between them. In germline, CDR1 is MGHRA, CDR2 YSYEKL.

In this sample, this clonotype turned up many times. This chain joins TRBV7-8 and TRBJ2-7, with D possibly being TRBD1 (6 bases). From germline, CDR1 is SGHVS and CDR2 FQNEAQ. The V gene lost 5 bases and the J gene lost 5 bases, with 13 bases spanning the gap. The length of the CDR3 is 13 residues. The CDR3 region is CASSRDRFNEQYF. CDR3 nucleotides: TGTGCCAGCAGCCGAGACAGGTTCAACGAGCAGTACTTC.

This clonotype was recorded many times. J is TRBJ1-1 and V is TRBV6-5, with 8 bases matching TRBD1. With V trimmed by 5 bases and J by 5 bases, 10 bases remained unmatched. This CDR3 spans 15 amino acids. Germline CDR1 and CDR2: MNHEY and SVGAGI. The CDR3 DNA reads TGTGCCAGCAGTGCCGACAGGGGAGGTTGGACTGAAGCTTTCTTT. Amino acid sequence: CASSADRGGWTEAFF.

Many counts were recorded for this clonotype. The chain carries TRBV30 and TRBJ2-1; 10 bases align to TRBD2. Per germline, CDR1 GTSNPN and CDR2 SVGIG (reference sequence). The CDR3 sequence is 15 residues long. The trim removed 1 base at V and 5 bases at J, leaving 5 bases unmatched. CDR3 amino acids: CAWSGLAGDDNEQFF. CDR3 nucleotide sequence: TGTGCCTGGAGTGGCCTAGCGGGAGATGACAATGAGCAGTTCTTC.

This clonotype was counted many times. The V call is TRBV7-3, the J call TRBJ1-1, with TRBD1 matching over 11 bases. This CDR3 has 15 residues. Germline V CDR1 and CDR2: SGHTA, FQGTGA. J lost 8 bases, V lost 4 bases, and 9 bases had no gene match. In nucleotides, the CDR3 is TGTGCCAGCAGCTCGACCGGGACAGGGGGTGGGGAAGCTTTCTTT. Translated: CASSSTGTGGGEAFF.

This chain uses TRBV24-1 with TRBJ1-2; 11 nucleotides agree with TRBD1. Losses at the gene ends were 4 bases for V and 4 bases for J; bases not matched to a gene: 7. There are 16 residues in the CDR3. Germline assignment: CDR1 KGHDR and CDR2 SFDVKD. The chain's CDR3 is CATSDPRTGGLYGYTF. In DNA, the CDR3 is TGTGCCACCAGTGACCCGCGGACAGGGGGCCTCTATGGCTACACCTTC.

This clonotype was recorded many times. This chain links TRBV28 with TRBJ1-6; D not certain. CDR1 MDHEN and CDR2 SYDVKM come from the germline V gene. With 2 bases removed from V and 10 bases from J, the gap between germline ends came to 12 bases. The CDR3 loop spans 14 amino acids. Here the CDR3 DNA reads TGTGCCAGCAGTTTACGTTCTGGTGGATCACCCCTCCACTTT. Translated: CASSLRSGGSPLHF.

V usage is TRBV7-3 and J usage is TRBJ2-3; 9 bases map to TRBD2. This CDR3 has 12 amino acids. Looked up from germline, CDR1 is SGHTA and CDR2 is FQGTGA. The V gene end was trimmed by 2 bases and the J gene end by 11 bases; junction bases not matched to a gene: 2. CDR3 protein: CASSLEAGGQYF. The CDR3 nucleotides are TGTGCCAGCAGCTTAGAAGCGGGAGGGCAGTATTTT. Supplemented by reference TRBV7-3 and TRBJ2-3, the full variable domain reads GAGVSQTPSNKVTEKGKYVELRCDPISGHTALYWYRQSLGQGPEFLIYFQGTGAADDSGLPNDRFFAVRPEGSVSTLKIQRTERGDSAVYLCASSLEAGGQYFGPGTRLTVL.

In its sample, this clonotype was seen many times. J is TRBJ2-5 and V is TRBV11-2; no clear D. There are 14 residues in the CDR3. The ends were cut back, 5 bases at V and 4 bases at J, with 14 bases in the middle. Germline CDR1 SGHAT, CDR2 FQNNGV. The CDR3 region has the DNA TGTGCCAGCAGCCCCCCGGGCCGGCTAGAGACCCAGTACTTC. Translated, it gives CASSPPGRLETQYF. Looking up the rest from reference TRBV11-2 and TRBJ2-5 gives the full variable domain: EAGVAQSPRYKIIEKRQSVAFWCNPISGHATLYWYQQILGQGPKLLIQFQNNGVVDDSQLPKDRFSAERLKGVDSTLKIQPAKLEDSAVYLCASSPPGRLETQYFGPGTRLLVL.

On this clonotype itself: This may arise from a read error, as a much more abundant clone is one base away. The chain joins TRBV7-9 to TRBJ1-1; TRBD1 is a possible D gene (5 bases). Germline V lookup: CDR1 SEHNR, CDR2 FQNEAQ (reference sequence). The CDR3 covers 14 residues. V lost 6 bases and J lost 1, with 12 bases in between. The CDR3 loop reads CASRLGTGNTEAFF. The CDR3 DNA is TGTGCCAGCAGACTTGGGACGGGGAACACTGAAGCTTTCTTT. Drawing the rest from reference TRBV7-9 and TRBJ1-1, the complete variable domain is DTGVSQNPRHKITKRGQNVTFRCDPISEHNRLYWYRQTLGQGPEFLTYFQNEAQLEKSRLLSDRFSAERPKGSFSTLEIQRTEQGDSAMYLCASRLGTGNTEAFFGQGTRLTVV.

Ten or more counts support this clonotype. The CDR3: CASTLGISNTEAFF. CDR3 nucleotides: TGTGCCAGCACCCTCGGCATCTCGAACACTGAAGCTTTCTTT. The chain has TRBV7-8 and TRBJ1-1; unclear D gene. Germline-derived CDR1 and CDR2 are SGHVS and FQNEAQ. This CDR3 is 14 amino acids long. The V end was cut by 7 bases, the J end by 1 base, with 13 bases between.

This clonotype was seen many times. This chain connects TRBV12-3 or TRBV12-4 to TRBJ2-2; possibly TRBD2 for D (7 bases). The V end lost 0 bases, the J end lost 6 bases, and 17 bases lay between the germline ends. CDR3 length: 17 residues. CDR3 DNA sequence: TGTGCCAGCAGTTTAGCGGACCGAGGAGGGGGGGCCGGGGAGCTGTTTTTT. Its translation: CASSLADRGGGAGELFF.

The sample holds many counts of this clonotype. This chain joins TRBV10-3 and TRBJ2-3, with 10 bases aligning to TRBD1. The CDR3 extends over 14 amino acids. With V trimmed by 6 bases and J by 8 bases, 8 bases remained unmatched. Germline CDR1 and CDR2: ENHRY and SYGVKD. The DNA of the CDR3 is TGTGCCATCAGAGGACAGGGGGAGGAGGGTACGCAGTATTTT. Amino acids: CAIRGQGEEGTQYF.

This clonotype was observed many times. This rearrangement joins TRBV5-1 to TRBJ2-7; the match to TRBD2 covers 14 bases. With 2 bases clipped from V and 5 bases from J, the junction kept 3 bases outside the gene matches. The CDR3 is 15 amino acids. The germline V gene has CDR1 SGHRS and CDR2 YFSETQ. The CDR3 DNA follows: TGCGCCAGCAGCTTTGGGACTAGCGGGAGCCACGAGCAGTACTTC. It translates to CASSFGTSGSHEQYF.

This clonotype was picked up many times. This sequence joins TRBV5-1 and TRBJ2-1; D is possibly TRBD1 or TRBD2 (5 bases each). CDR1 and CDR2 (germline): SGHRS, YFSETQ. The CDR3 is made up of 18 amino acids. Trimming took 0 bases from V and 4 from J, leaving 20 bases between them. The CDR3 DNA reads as TGCGCCAGCAGCTTGGACCTGGGGGAGCGGCAACGGTACAATGAGCAGTTCTTC. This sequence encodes CASSLDLGERQRYNEQFF.

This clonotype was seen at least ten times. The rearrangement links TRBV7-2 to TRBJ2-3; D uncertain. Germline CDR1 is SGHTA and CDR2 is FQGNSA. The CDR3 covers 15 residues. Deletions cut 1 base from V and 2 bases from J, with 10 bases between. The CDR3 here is CASSLGAGPTDTQYF. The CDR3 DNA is TGTGCCAGCAGCTTAGGGGCAGGACCCACAGATACGCAGTATTTT.

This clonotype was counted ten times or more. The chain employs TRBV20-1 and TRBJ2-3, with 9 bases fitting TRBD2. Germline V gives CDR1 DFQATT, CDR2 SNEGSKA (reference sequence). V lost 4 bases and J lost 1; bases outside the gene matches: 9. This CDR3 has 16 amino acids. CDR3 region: CSAKGGASGGTDTQYF. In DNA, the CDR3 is TGCAGTGCTAAAGGGGGTGCTAGCGGGGGCACAGATACGCAGTATTTT.